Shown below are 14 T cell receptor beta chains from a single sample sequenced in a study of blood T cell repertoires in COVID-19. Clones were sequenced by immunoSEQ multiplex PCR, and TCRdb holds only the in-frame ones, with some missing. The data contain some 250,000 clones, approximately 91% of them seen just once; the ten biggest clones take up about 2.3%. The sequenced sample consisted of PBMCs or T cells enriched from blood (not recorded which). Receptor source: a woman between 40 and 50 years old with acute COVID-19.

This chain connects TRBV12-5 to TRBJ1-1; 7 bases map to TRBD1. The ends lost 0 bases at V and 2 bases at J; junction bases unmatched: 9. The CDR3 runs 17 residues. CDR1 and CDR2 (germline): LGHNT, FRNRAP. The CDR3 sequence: CASGLVLVSGGNTEAFF. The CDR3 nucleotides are TGTGCTAGTGGTTTGGTACTGGTCTCAGGGGGTAACACTGAAGCTTTCTTT.

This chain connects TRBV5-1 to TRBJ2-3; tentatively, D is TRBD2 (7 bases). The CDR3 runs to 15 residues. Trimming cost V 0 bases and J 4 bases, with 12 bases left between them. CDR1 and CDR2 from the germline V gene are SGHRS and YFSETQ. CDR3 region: CASSLEGGAADTQYF. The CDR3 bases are TGCGCCAGCAGCTTGGAAGGGGGGGCGGCAGATACGCAGTATTTT.

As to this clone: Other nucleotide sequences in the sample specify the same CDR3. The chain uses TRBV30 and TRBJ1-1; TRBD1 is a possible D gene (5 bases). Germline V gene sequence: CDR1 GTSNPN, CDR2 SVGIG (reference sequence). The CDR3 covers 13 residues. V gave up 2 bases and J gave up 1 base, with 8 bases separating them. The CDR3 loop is CAWSRTGNTEAFF. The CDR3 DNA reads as TGTGCCTGGAGTCGCACAGGGAACACTGAAGCTTTCTTT.

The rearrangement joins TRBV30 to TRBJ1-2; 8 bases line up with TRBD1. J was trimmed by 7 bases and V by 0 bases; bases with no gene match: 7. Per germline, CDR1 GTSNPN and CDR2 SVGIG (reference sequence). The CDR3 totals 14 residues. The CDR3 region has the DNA TGTGCCTGGAGTGTACTCGACAGGGGATTTGGCTACACCTTC. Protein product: CAWSVLDRGFGYTF.

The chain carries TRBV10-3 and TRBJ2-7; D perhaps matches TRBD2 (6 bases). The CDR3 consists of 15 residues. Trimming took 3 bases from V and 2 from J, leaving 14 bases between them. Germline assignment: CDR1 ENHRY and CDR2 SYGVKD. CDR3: CAISDGGTAPYEQYF. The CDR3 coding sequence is TGTGCCATCAGTGATGGTGGGACTGCCCCCTACGAGCAGTACTTC.

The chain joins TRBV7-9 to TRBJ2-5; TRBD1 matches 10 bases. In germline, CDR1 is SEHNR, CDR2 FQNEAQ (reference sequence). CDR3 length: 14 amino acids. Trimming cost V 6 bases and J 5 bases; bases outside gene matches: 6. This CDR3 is CASRRQGAGETQYF. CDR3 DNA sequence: TGTGCCAGCAGGAGACAGGGGGCCGGGGAGACCCAGTACTTC.

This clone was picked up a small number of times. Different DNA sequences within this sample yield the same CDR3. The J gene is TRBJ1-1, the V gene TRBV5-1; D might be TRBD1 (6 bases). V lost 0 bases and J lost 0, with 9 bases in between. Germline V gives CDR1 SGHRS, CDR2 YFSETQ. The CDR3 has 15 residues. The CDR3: CASSLVGGMNTEAFF. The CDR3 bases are TGCGCCAGCAGCTTGGTAGGGGGAATGAACACTGAAGCTTTCTTT. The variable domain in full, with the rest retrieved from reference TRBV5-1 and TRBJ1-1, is KAGVTQTPRYLIKTRGQQVTLSCSPISGHRSVSWYQQTPGQGLQFLFEYFSETQRNKGNFPGRFSGRQFSNSRSEMNVSTLELGDSALYLCASSLVGGMNTEAFFGQGTRLTVV.

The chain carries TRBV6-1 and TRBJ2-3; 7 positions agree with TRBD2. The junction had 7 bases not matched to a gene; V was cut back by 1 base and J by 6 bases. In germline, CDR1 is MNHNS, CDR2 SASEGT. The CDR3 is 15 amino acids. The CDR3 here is CASSEDSGFRDTQYF. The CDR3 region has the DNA TGTGCCAGCAGTGAAGATAGCGGGTTCAGGGATACGCAGTATTTT.

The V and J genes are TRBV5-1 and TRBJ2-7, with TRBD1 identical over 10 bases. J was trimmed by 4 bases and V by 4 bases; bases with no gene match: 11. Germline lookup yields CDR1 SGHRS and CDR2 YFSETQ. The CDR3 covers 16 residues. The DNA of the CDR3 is TGCGCCAGCAGCCCGGAAGTGGGACAGGGGAGATACGAGCAGTACTTC. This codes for CASSPEVGQGRYEQYF.

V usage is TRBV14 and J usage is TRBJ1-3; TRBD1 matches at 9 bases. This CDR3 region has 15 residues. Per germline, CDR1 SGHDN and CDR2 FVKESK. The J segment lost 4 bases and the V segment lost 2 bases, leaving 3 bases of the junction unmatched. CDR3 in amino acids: CASSQTGGAGNTIYF. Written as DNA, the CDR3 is TGTGCCAGCAGCCAAACAGGGGGCGCGGGAAACACCATATATTTT. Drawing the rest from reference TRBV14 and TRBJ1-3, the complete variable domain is EAGVTQFPSHSVIEKGQTVTLRCDPISGHDNLYWYRRVMGKEIKFLLHFVKESKQDESGMPNNRFLAERTGGTYSTLKVQPAELEDSGVYFCASSQTGGAGNTIYFGEGSWLTVV.

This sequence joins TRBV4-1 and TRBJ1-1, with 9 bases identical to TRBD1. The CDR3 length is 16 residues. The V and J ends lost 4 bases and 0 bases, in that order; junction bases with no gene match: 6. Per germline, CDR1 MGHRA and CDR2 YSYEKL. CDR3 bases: TGCGCCAGCAGCCTCCGGGACAGGGATATGAACACTGAAGCTTTCTTT. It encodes CASSLRDRDMNTEAFF.

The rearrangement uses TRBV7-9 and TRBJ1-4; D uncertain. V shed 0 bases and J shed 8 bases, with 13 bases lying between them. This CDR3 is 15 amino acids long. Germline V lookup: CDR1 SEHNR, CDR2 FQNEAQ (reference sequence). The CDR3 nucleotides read TGTGCCAGCAGCTTAGCAAGGGCGTCGGGAGAAAAACTGTTTTTT. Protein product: CASSLARASGEKLFF.

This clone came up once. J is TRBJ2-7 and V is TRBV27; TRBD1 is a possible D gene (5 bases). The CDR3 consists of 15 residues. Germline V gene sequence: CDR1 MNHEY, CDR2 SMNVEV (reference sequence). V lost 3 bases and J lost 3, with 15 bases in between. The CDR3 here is CASSLVGQGDYEQYF. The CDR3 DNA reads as TGTGCCAGCAGTTTGGTAGGGCAGGGCGACTACGAGCAGTACTTC.

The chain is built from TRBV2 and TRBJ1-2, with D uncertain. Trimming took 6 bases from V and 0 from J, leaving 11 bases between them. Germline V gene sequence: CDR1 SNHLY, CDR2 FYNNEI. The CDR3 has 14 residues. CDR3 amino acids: CASRRDPANYGYTF. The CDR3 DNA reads TGTGCCAGCAGGAGGGATCCGGCTAACTATGGCTACACCTTC.